These T cell receptor beta chains were read from a single sample in a study of response to subunit inactivated influenza vaccine. From the RT-PCR reads, TCRdb called clonotypes with MiXCR, one entry per CDR3 protein. The sample yields hundreds of thousands of distinct CDR3 sequences, around 25% seen once. The sequences come from CD4+ T cells sorted from PBMCs, collected 4 to 6 days after vaccination. The receptors originated from a man aged 50-59 years who received an inactivated influenza vaccine. Both conserved end residues are part of each CDR3. The order of the fields is clone size, J gene, D gene, V gene, CDR3 DNA, CDR3 protein. D genes are given only for firm matches. Size values are once, few and many counts, or a class for expanded clones, and some rows have none.

- TRBJ2-7 TRBD2 TRBV4-3 TGCGCCAGCAGCCGCGGGACTAGCGCAACCTACGAGCAGTACTTC CASSRGTSATYEQYF
- TRBJ1-2 TRBD1 TRBV7-9 TGTGCCAGCAGCCGAACCCGGGACAGGGCTTATGGCTACACCTTC CASSRTRDRAYGYTF
few TRBJ1-4 - TRBV4-1 TGCGCCAGCAGCCAAGATCAGGACCCAACTAATGAAAAACTGTTTTTT CASSQDQDPTNEKLFF
- TRBJ2-7 - TRBV4-3 TGCGCCAGCAGCCAATCCACGGGAGTGGAGCAGTACTTC CASSQSTGVEQYF
- TRBJ2-4 - TRBV28 TGTGCCAGCAGTTTAACTCGGGGCGCCAAAAACATTCAGTACTTC CASSLTRGAKNIQYF
- TRBJ2-7 - TRBV5-5 TGTGCCAGCAGTCTCACCTTACTTCCGGGACGAGGTTACGAGCAGTACTTC CASSLTLLPGRGYEQYF
few TRBJ1-4 - TRBV4-3 TGCGCCAGCAGCCAAGGTGGCGGAGGGGCACTGTTTTTT CASSQGGGGALFF
few TRBJ1-2 - TRBV5-1 TGCGCCAGCAGCTTCGGGGGACGCCCTAACTATGGCTACACCTTC CASSFGGRPNYGYTF
few TRBJ2-7 TRBD2 TRBV20-1 TGCAGTGCTCGAGAGGTCCTAGCGGGCGAGCAGTACTTC CSAREVLAGEQYF
- TRBJ1-2 - TRBV20-1 TGCAGTGTCCGGGTAAACTATGGCTACACCTTC CSVRVNYGYTF
- TRBJ1-5 - TRBV24-1 TGTGCCACCAGTGGGGGCCCATCTACTCTCGGCAATCAGCCCCAGCATTTT CATSGGPSTLGNQPQHF
- TRBJ2-1 - TRBV30 TGTGCCTGGAGAATCCGGTATTCCTACAATGAGCAGTTCTTC CAWRIRYSYNEQFF
few TRBJ2-7 - TRBV7-2 TGTGCCAGCAGCTTAGCGGTGGGGGGGCCCCACGAGCAGTACTTC CASSLAVGGPHEQYF
once TRBJ2-6 - TRBV4-3 TGCGCCAGCAGCCAAGTGCTCGGGAGTTCTGGGGCCAACGTCCTGACTTTC CASSQVLGSSGANVLTF
- TRBJ1-1 - TRBV12-3/TRBV12-4 TGTGCCAGCAGTTTAGATGGATCTATGAACACTGAAGCTTTCTTT CASSLDGSMNTEAFF
- TRBJ1-1 - TRBV7-9 TGTGCCAGCCAGACAAGGGTCGGGACTGAAGCTTTCTTT CASQTRVGTEAFF
- TRBJ2-5 - TRBV6-2/TRBV6-3 TGTGCCAGCAGTTACCTCTTTTTGGGTGCCCAAGAGACCCAGTACTTC CASSYLFLGAQETQYF
- TRBJ2-1 - TRBV10-3 TGTGCCATCAGTGCCGGACACGACAATGAGCAGTTCTTC CAISAGHDNEQFF
medium-sized TRBJ2-2 - TRBV12-3/TRBV12-4 TGTGCCAGCAGTCCCCGCCGCACCGGGGAGCTGTTTTTT CASSPRRTGELFF
- TRBJ2-5 - TRBV20-1 TGCAGTGCTAGAGATATTCAGGGGCAAGAGACCCAGTACTTC CSARDIQGQETQYF
few TRBJ2-5 - TRBV15 TGTGCCACCAGCAGAGTATACCCATGGGAAGAGACCCAGTACTTC CATSRVYPWEETQYF
- TRBJ1-2 - TRBV6-5 TGTGCCAGCAGTCACCGGGACCTCCTCTATGGCTACACCTTC CASSHRDLLYGYTF
few TRBJ1-2 - TRBV5-1 TGCGCCAGCAGCAGGCCAGGGAGTGGCTATGGCTACACCTTC CASSRPGSGYGYTF
- TRBJ2-6 - TRBV3-1 TGTGCCAGCAGCCAAGTCGGATTCCTCTCTGGGGCCAACGTCCTGACTTTC CASSQVGFLSGANVLTF
- TRBJ1-1 - TRBV18 TGTGCCAGCTCACGGACCTATAGTGGGGTCGCTGAAGCTTTCTTT CASSRTYSGVAEAFF
few TRBJ2-7 - TRBV4-3 TGCGCCAGCAGCCAAGGTCTTGGCCAGGGAAACGAGCAGTACTTC CASSQGLGQGNEQYF
- TRBJ2-2 - TRBV12-3/TRBV12-4 TGTGCCAGCAGTTTACAGGGGAGGACCGGGGAGCTGTTTTTT CASSLQGRTGELFF
- TRBJ1-1 TRBD1 TRBV20-1 TGCAGTGCTCTTATCGGACAGGGACGTACTGAAGCTTTCTTT CSALIGQGRTEAFF
- TRBJ1-1 - TRBV9 TGTGCCAGCGCCCCCTCGGCGAACACTGAAGCTTTCTTT CASAPSANTEAFF
- TRBJ2-1 - TRBV4-3 TGCGCCAGCAGCCAAGATTCGGTTTACTACAATGAGCAGTTCTTC CASSQDSVYYNEQFF
few TRBJ2-7 - TRBV24-1 TGTGCCACCAGTCTCAGCAGGGAAGCTCCCGAGCAGTACTTC CATSLSREAPEQYF
few TRBJ2-1 TRBD1 TRBV4-1 TGCGCCAGCAGCGGGCCGGGACAGGACAATGAGCAGTTCTTC CASSGPGQDNEQFF
few TRBJ1-5 TRBD1 TRBV28 TGTGCCAGCAGGCGACAGGACAGGGTTTATAGCAATCAGCCCCAGCATTTT CASRRQDRVYSNQPQHF
- TRBJ2-1 TRBD1 TRBV9 TGTGCCAGCAGCGTCTCGACAGGGGGCCCGTATGAGCAGTTCTTC CASSVSTGGPYEQFF
few TRBJ1-5 - TRBV7-2 TGTGCCAGCAGCTGGATGGGGCAGAGCAATCAGCCCCAGCATTTT CASSWMGQSNQPQHF
few TRBJ2-2 - TRBV5-1 TGCGCCAGCAGCTTCGGGTCGAGGCGGGAGCTGTTTTTT CASSFGSRRELFF
- TRBJ2-3 - TRBV10-3 TGTGCCATCAGTGTGTACACAGATACGCAGTATTTT CAISVYTDTQYF